This TCR beta chain was found in a study of shared clonotypes between healthy human individuals. Profiled with immunoSEQ multiplex PCR; TCRdb holds only in-frame clones, not every one. The top ten clones hold 0.6% to 0.7% of a sample with around 1.1 million clones, more than 75% of them seen once. In this sample, this clone turned up once. CDR1 and CDR2 from the germline V gene are MDHEN and SYDVKM. This CDR3 spans 16 amino acids. With 6 bases clipped from V and 0 bases from J, the junction kept 8 bases outside the gene matches. Both subsets, CD45RA+ naive and CD45RA-negative memory, were split from the CD4+ cells.

This receptor was taken from a man in his late teens or twenties in good health. Some clones in this sample may be carry-over from other donors' samples. The chain combines TRBV28 with TRBJ2-1, with 7 bases lining up with TRBD2. The specimen was memory CD4+ T cells from PBMCs. Indicated subset: CD45RA-negative fraction. For the CDR3, the DNA is TGTGCCAGCAGCGGGCTAGCGGTTACCTCCTACAATGAGCAGTTCTTC. Its protein is CASSGLAVTSYNEQFF.